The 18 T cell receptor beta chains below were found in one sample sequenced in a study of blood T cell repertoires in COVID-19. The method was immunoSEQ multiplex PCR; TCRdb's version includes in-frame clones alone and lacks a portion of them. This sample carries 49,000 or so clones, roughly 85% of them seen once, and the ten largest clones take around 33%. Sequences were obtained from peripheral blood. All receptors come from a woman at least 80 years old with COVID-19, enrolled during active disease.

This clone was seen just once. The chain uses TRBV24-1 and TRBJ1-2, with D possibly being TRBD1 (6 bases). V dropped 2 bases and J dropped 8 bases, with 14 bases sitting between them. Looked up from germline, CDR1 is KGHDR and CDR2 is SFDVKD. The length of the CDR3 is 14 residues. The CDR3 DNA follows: TGTGCCACCAGTGATTCGGGACACCCCGGAGGCTACACCTTC. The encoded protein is CATSDSGHPGGYTF.

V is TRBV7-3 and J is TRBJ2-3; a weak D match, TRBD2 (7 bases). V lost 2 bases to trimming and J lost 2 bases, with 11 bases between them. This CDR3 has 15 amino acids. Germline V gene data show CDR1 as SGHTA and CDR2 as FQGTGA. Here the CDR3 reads CASSLDGGPTDTQYF. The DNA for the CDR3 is TGTGCCAGCAGCTTAGACGGGGGGCCCACAGATACGCAGTATTTT.

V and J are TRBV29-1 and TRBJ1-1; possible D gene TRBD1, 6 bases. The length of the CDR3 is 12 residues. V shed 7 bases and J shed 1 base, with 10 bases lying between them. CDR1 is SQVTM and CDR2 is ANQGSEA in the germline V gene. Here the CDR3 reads CSAGQRNTEAFF. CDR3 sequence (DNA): TGCAGCGCAGGACAGCGGAACACTGAAGCTTTCTTT.

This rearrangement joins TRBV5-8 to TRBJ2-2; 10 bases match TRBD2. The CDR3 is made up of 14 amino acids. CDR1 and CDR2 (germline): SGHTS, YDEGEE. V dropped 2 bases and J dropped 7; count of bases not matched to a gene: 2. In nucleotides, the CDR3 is TGTGCCAGCAGCTTTAGCGGGAGGAGCGGGGAGCTGTTTTTT. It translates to CASSFSGRSGELFF.

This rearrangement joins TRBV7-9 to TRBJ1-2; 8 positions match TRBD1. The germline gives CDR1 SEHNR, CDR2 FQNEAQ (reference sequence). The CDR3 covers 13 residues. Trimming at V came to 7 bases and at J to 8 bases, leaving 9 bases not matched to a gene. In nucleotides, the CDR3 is TGTGCCAGCACGAACCAGGGGGCAGGCGGCTACACCTTC. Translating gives CASTNQGAGGYTF.

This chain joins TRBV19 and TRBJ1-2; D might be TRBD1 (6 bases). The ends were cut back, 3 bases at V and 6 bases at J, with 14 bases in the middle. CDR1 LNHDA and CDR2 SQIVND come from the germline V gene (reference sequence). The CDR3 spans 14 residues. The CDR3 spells CASSMAGVVDGYTF. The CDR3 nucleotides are TGTGCCAGTAGTATGGCAGGGGTGGTTGATGGCTACACCTTC. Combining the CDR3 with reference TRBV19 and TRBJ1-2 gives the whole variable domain DGGITQSPKYLFRKEGQNVTLSCEQNLNHDAMYWYRQDPGQGLRLIYYSQIVNDFQKGDIAEGYSVSREKKESFPLTVTSAQKNPTAFYLCASSMAGVVDGYTFGSGTRLTVV.

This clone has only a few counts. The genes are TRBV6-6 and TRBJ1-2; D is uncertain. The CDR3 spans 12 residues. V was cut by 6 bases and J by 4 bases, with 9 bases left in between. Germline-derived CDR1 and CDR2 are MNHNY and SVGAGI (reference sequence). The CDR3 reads CASSSVLYGYTF. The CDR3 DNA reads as TGTGCCAGCAGCTCGGTACTCTATGGCTACACCTTC.

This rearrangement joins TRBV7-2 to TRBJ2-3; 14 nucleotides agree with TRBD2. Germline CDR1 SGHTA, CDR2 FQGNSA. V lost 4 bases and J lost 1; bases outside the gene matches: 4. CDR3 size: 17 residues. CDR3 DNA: TGTGCCAGCAGCTGGAGACTAGCGGGGGGGCGCACAGATACGCAGTATTTT. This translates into CASSWRLAGGRTDTQYF. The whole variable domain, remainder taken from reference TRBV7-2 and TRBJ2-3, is GAGVSQSPSNKVTEKGKDVELRCDPISGHTALYWYRQSLGQGLEFLIYFQGNSAPDKSGLPSDRFSAERTGGSVSTLTIQRTQQEDSAVYLCASSWRLAGGRTDTQYFGPGTRLTVL.

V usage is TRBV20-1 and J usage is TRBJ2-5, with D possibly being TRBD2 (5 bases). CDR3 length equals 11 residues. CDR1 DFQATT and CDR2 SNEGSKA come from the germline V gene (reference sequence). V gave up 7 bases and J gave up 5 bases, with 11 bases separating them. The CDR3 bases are TGCAGTGAGGAGGCTAGGGAGACCCAGTACTTC. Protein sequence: CSEEARETQYF.

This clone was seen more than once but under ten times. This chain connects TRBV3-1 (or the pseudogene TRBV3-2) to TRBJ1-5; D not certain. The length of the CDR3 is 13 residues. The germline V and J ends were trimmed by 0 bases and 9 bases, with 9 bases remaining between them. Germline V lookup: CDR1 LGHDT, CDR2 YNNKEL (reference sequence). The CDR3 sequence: CASSQDGQRPQHF. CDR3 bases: TGTGCCAGCAGCCAAGATGGGCAACGGCCCCAGCATTTT.

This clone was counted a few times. CDR3 in amino acids: CASSQELAPTDTQYF. The CDR3 bases are TGCGCCAGCAGCCAAGAACTAGCACCCACAGATACGCAGTATTTT. V usage is TRBV4-3 and J usage is TRBJ2-3; weak D call: TRBD2 (6 bases). The CDR3 length is 15 residues. Germline V lookup: CDR1 LGHNA, CDR2 YSLEER. Trimming removed 0 bases from V and 2 bases from J, with 9 bases in between.

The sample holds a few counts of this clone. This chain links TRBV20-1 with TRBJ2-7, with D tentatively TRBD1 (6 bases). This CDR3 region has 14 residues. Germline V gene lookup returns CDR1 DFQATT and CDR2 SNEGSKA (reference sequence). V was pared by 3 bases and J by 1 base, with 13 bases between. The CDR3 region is CSASGGQISYEQYF. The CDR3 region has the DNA TGCAGTGCTAGTGGAGGACAGATATCCTACGAGCAGTACTTC.

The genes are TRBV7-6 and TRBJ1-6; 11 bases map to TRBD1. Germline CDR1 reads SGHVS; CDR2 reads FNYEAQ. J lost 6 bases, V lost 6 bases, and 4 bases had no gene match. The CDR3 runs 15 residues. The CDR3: CASSGQGAVNSPLHF. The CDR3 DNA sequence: TGTGCCAGCAGTGGACAGGGGGCGGTTAATTCACCCCTCCACTTT.

CDR3 nucleotide sequence: TGCGCCAGCAGCCAAGCGGGACTAGTAGATACGCAGTATTTT. The encoded protein is CASSQAGLVDTQYF. The gene calls are TRBV4-3 and TRBJ2-3, with 8 nucleotides matching TRBD2. Germline V CDR1 and CDR2: LGHNA, YSLEER. V gave up 1 base and J gave up 5 bases; unmatched junction bases: 2. The CDR3 sequence is 14 residues long.

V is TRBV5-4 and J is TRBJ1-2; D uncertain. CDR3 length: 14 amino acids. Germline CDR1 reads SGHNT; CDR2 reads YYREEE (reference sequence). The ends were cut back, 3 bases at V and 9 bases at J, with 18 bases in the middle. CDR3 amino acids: CASSSGEVLWSYTF. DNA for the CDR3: TGTGCCAGCAGCTCCGGCGAGGTTCTATGGAGCTACACCTTC.

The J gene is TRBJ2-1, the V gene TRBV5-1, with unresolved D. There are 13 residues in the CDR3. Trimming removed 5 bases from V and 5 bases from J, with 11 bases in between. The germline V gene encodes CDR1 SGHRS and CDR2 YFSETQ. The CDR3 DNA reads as TGCGCCAGCAGTCCAACCCCGGACAATGAGCAGTTCTTC. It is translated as CASSPTPDNEQFF.

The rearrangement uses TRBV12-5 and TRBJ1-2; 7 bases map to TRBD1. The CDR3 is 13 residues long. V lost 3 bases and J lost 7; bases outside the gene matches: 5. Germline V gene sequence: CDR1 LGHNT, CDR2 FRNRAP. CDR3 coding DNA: TGTGCTAGTGGTTTAAAGGGGGCGCTTGGCTACACCTTC. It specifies CASGLKGALGYTF.

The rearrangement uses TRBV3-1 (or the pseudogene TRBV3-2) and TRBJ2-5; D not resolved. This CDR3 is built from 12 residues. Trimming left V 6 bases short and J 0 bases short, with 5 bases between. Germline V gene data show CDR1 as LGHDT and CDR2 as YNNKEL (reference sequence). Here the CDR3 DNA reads TGTGCCAGCAGTCAGTACCAAGAGACCCAGTACTTC. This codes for CASSQYQETQYF.